This TCR beta chain was sequenced during a study of long-term antiretroviral therapy in people with HIV. With regard to this clone: Its target is not known.

Until DNA extraction, the samples held between about 0.9-11 million cryopreserved PBMC. This CDR3 contains 14 residues. The germline gives CDR1 SGHRS, CDR2 YFSETQ. Trimming left V 4 bases short and J 4 bases short, with 12 bases between. Whole-study findings and limits: Clones expanded before ART dominated the repertoire at all time points.

immunoSEQ v3.0 was run at survey level. Samples were sequenced targeting about 35,000-50,000 T-cell genomes each. The assay was immunoSEQ multiplex PCR, and TCRdb's table has in-frame clones only and misses some. The sample consists of about 23,000 clones, around four fifths of them appearing once. The V and J genes are TRBV5-1 and TRBJ1-3; the D gene is possibly TRBD1 (5 bases). This specimen was unsorted PBMCs, taken 0.4 years after starting antiretroviral therapy. This TCR was recovered from a man aged 50 or older with HIV. CDR3 sequence (DNA): TGCGCCAGCAGCCCCCGGGGCTCCGGAAACACCATATATTTT. Translation gives CASSPRGSGNTIYF. The variable domain in full, completed from reference TRBV5-1 and TRBJ1-3, reads KAGVTQTPRYLIKTRGQQVTLSCSPISGHRSVSWYQQTPGQGLQFLFEYFSETQRNKGNFPGRFSGRQFSNSRSEMNVSTLELGDSALYLCASSPRGSGNTIYFGEGSWLTVV.